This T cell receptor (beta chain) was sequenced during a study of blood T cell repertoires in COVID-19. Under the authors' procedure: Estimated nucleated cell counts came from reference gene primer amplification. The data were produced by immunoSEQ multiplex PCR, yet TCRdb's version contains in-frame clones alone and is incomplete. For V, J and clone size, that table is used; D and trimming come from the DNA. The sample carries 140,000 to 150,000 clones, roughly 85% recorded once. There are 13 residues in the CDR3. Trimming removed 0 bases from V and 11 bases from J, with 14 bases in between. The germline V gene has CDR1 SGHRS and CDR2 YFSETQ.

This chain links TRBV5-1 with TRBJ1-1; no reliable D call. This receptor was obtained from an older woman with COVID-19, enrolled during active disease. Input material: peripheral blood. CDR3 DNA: TGCGCCAGCAGCTTGGAAGGACTGGGTTGGGCTTTCTTT. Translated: CASSLEGLGWAFF.